This TCR beta chain comes out of a study of T cell repertoires in cytomegalovirus infection. Study-level background: Signatures in public TCR beta sequences pointed to both CMV infection and matching HLA type.

The study, taken as a whole, reports: HLA-C-restricted CMV clonotypes gave the most frequent clonotype in two of eight donors.

Germline CDR1 MDHEN, CDR2 SYDVKM. V shed 4 bases and J 7 bases; nucleotides not matched to a gene: 12. CDR3 size: 16 residues. In its sample, this clonotype was seen a few times. The target antigen is unknown. TCRdb itself ran the reads through MiXCR, one entry per CDR3 protein. The table lists about 100,000 distinct CDR3 sequences, more than 20% of them singletons. Sequenced: CD8+ T cells from PBMCs. The chain recombines TRBV28 with TRBJ1-1; 10 bases map to TRBD1. This TCR came from a human donor in good health (CMV status not recorded). Some clones in this sample may be carry-over from other donors' samples. The CDR3 reads CASSYAIGTGVDEAFF. CDR3 DNA sequence: TGTGCCAGCAGTTACGCTATCGGGACAGGGGTCGATGAAGCTTTCTTT.